Each of the 13 T cell receptor beta chains below was sequenced from the same sample in a study of T cells in Graves' hyperthyroidism and ophthalmopathy. TCR beta CDR3 regions were amplified from RNA. A set of HTBI primers served as the primers for a first-round RT-PCR of the TCR CDR3. A single record per CDR3 protein comes from TCRdb applying MiXCR to the multiplex PCR reads. The sample consists of hundreds of thousands of distinct CDR3 sequences, about 15% of them appearing once. The sequenced sample consisted of blood. The receptors were sampled from a woman between 50 and 59 years old with Graves' ophthalmopathy.

This clonotype was seen many times. The rearrangement links TRBV2 to TRBJ1-6; D uncertain. V lost 8 bases and J 10 bases, leaving 9 bases between the germline ends. This CDR3 region has 11 residues. Germline V lookup: CDR1 SNHLY, CDR2 FYNNEI. The CDR3 reads CASAGNSPLHF. For the CDR3, the DNA is TGTGCCAGCGCGGGGAACTCACCCCTCCACTTT.

This clonotype turned up a few times. The rearrangement joins TRBV19 to TRBJ2-1; TRBD2 agrees at 7 bases. This CDR3 has 14 amino acids. Germline V gene data show CDR1 as LNHDA and CDR2 as SQIVND (reference sequence). V was pared by 7 bases and J by 1 base, with 4 bases of the junction left unmatched. CDR3 residues: CASTTAGSYNEQFF. CDR3 bases: TGTGCCAGTACAACAGCGGGATCCTACAATGAGCAGTTCTTC.

This clonotype showed up just a few times. V usage is TRBV20-1 and J usage is TRBJ1-5; no reliable D call. The CDR3 runs 13 residues. V was trimmed by 5 bases and J by 7 bases, leaving 15 bases between them. Germline loops: CDR1 DFQATT, CDR2 SNEGSKA (reference sequence). CDR3 protein: CSAGRGSGQPQHF. CDR3 DNA sequence: TGCAGTGCTGGCCGGGGAAGCGGGCAGCCCCAGCATTTT.

This clonotype was seen a few times. Being one base from a much bigger clone, this may be a read error. This chain connects TRBV3-1 to TRBJ2-1; the D gene is possibly TRBD2 (5 bases). V lost 0 bases and J 2 bases, leaving 17 bases between the germline ends. CDR3 length: 18 residues. Germline loops: CDR1 LGHDT, CDR2 YNNKEL (reference sequence). The CDR3 protein is CASSQDGGGLSPYNEQFF. In nucleotides, the CDR3 is TGTGCCAGCAGCCAAGATGGCGGCGGGCTGAGCCCCTACAATGAGCAGTTCTTC.

This clonotype was observed at least ten times. The CDR3 DNA follows: TGCGCCAGCAGCCCAACTAGCGGGGCTAGCACAGATACGCAGTATTTT. As protein: CASSPTSGASTDTQYF. This chain connects TRBV4-1 to TRBJ2-3; TRBD2 aligns across 10 bases. V was clipped by 4 bases and J by 0 bases; unmatched bases: 4. Germline loops: CDR1 MGHRA, CDR2 YSYEKL. The CDR3 sequence is 16 residues long.

This clonotype was detected ten times or more. The chain joins TRBV20-1 to TRBJ2-7; D is ambiguous. V shed 6 bases and J shed 8 bases, with 14 bases lying between them. The CDR3 length is 11 residues. CDR1 and CDR2 from the germline V gene are DFQATT and SNEGSKA (reference sequence). CDR3 loop: CSASRPSQQYF. The CDR3 bases are TGCAGTGCCAGCCGACCCTCTCAGCAGTACTTC.

Only a few counts were recorded for this clonotype. V gene TRBV7-9 combines with J gene TRBJ2-3, with D perhaps matching TRBD1 (6 bases). Trimming cost V 5 bases and J 0 bases, with 15 bases left between them. This CDR3 is 16 amino acids long. CDR1 and CDR2 (germline): SEHNR, FQNEAQ (reference sequence). The CDR3 DNA sequence: TGTGCCAGCAGCCCACAGGACAGAGCTAGCACAGATACGCAGTATTTT. Residues: CASSPQDRASTDTQYF.

This clonotype was seen at least ten times. Here the CDR3 reads CASSLVAGTEYNEQFF. The CDR3 region has the DNA TGCGCCAGCAGCCTGGTGGCCGGGACAGAATACAATGAGCAGTTCTTC. J is TRBJ2-1 and V is TRBV5-1, with 7 bases aligning to TRBD1. From germline, CDR1 is SGHRS and CDR2 YFSETQ. V shed 4 bases and J 4 bases; nucleotides not matched to a gene: 11. The CDR3 contains 16 residues.

This clonotype was counted a few times. Written as DNA, the CDR3 is TGTGCCAGCTCACCACCGTCTCTAGCGGGAGGCGGCAATGAGCAGTTCTTC. Translating gives CASSPPSLAGGGNEQFF. This chain joins TRBV18 and TRBJ2-1, with TRBD2 matching over 11 bases. V shed 0 bases, J shed 6 bases, and the junction held 7 bases outside the gene matches. This CDR3 spans 17 amino acids. Germline V gives CDR1 KGHSH, CDR2 LQKENI.

The chain has TRBV12-3 or TRBV12-4 and TRBJ2-1; D is tentatively TRBD1 or TRBD2 (5 bases each). V lost 7 bases and J 0 bases, leaving 10 bases between the germline ends. This CDR3 is 14 amino acids long. CDR3 sequence reads: CASTLGVSYNEQFF. The CDR3 region has the DNA TGTGCCAGCACTCTGGGGGTCTCCTACAATGAGCAGTTCTTC.

This chain links TRBV6-1 with TRBJ1-5; 7 bases map to TRBD1. Germline V gives CDR1 MNHNS, CDR2 SASEGT. V shed 6 bases, J shed 3 bases, and the junction held 5 bases outside the gene matches. The length of the CDR3 is 14 residues. The CDR3 nucleotides read TGTGCCAGCAGGGGAGGGACAGCCAATCAGCCCCAGCATTTT. It yields the protein CASRGGTANQPQHF.

This clonotype turned up a few times. The rearrangement uses TRBV7-9 and TRBJ2-6; no definite D call. The V end was cut by 0 bases, the J end by 2 bases, with 14 bases between. Germline lookup yields CDR1 SEHNR and CDR2 FQNEAQ (reference sequence). The CDR3 has 18 amino acids. CDR3 bases: TGTGCCAGCAGCTTAGCGCTAGGACGGCGGACTGGGGCCAACGTCCTGACTTTC. This translates into CASSLALGRRTGANVLTF.

This clonotype was seen ten or more times. This chain connects TRBV6-2 or TRBV6-3 to TRBJ1-5, with TRBD1 matching 8 bases. Per germline, CDR1 MNHEY and CDR2 SVGEGT. Germline trimming cut 2 bases from V and 6 bases from J; bases unmatched to any gene: 9. The CDR3 is 16 residues long. The CDR3 sequence: CASSYAAGQGFQPQHF. CDR3 DNA sequence: TGTGCCAGCAGTTACGCGGCCGGACAGGGCTTTCAGCCCCAGCATTTT.